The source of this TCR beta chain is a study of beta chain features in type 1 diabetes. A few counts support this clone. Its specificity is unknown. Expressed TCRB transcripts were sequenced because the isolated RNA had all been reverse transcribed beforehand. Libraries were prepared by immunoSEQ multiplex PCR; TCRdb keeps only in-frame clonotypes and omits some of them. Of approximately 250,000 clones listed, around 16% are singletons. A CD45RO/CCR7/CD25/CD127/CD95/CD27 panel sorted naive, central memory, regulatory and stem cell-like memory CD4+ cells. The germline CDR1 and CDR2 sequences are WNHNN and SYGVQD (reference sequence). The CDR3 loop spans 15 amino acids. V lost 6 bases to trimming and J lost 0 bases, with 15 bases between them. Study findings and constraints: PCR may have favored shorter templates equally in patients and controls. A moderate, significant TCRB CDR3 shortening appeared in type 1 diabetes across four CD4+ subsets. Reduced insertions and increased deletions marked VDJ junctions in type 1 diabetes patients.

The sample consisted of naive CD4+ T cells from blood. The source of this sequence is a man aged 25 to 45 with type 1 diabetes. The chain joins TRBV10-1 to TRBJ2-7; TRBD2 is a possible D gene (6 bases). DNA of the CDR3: TGCGCCAGCAGCCCTCCCGGGACTGGCTCCTACGAGCAGTACTTC. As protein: CASSPPGTGSYEQYF.